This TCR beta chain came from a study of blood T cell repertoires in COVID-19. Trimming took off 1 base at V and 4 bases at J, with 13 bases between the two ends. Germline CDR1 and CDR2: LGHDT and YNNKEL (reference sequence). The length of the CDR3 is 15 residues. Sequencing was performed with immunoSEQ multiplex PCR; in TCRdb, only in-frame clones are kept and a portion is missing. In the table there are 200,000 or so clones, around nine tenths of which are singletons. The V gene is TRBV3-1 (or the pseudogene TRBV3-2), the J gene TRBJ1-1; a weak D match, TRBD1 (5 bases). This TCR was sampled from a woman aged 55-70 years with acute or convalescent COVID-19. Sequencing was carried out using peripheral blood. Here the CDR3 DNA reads TGTGCCAGCAGCCAAGGCCGGGGGTCCGGCACTGAAGCTTTCTTT. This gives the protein CASSQGRGSGTEAFF.